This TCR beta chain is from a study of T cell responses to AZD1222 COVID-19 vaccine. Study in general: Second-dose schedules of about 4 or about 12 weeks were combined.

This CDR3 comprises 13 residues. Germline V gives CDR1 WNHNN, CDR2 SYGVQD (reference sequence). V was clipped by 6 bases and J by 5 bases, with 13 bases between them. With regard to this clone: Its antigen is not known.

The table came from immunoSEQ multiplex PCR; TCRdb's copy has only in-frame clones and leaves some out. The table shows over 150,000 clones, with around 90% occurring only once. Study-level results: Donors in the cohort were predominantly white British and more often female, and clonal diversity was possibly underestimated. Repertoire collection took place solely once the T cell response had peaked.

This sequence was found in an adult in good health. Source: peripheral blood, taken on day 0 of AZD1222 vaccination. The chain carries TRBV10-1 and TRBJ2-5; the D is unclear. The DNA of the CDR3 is TGCGCCAGCAGCCCGACAAGGAAGGAGACCCAGTACTTC. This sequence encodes CASSPTRKETQYF.